This TCR beta chain came from a study of blood T cells in healthy people across ages (dated by TCRdb to about 2015). Notes on the research overall: In model experiments, roughly one uniquely barcoded TCR beta cDNA molecule per two T cells was captured by template switching. To track age-related changes in TCR beta repertoire diversity, the study relied on deep sequencing normalized with unique cDNA molecular identifiers. Four age groups were formed from the donors: young (average approximately 15 years), middle-aged (more than 35), aged (approximately 60) and long-lived (around 82). To avoid experimental bias, donors of different ages were distributed randomly across sequencing lanes. Two additional independent replicas of 1 million unique cDNA reads from the same blood draw were analyzed for two donors (one aged 18 to 29 and one aged 80 or older). General conclusions and limits of the study: Estimates of total diversity based on one million sequenced T cells were considered lower bounds and underestimates. Since profiling was done on bulk unsorted PBMCs, naive and antigen-experienced compartments could not be conclusively compared. Observed TCR beta diversity per million T cells fell roughly linearly with age, and a significant reduction was already apparent by age about 36. Compared with the aged group, the long-lived group had more naive CD4+ T cells, fewer expanded clones and increased TCR diversity, a pattern suggesting age selection. Because the CMV infection status of the donors was unknown, age-related changes in expanded clonotypes may potentially have been confounded. There was a strong correlation between observed TCR beta diversity and the percentage of naive T cells measured by flow cytometry.

V and J are trimmed by 3 bases and 7 bases, and the gene matches miss 6 bases of the junction. CDR1 and CDR2 were assigned from the germline V gene as SNHLY and FYNNEI. The CDR3, from cysteine to phenylalanine, totals 14 residues. The DNA shown is the 42-base CDR3, in frame from base 1. Concerning this clonotype itself: Its antigen has not been determined. It has no much larger one-base neighbor in the sample; base qualities were not kept.

Donors were a few dozen systemically healthy Caucasian individuals from Russia aged roughly 6 to 90 years. Each donor gave ten milliliters of peripheral blood, drawn into EDTA-treated Vacutainer tubes. Ficoll-Paque density-gradient centrifugation was used to isolate PBMCs, with at least 6.5 million per sample. Total RNA, at least 6 micrograms per sample, was extracted from PBMCs with Trizol reagent. Naive CD45RAhigh/CD27high T cell percentages were measured by flow cytometry on a PBMC aliquot from every donor. Library method: 5' RACE. Instrument on record: Illumina HiSeq 2500. A second PCR of about 6 to 11 cycles was performed with a sample-barcoded 5' primer and a J-beta primer mix. Each TCR beta cDNA molecule received a unique molecular identifier from a template-switch 5' adaptor carrying 12 random nucleotides. Each sample yielded at least 3 million CDR3-containing paired-end reads. First-strand cDNA synthesis was performed from all RNA using the Mint cDNA synthesis kit, with priming by a TRBC-specific oligonucleotide. Following uracil-DNA glycosylase treatment, a first 18-cycle PCR with universal primers M1SS and BC2_uni_R was performed on all cDNA. As for the original processing: Normalization of each sample was performed by random selection of 1 million high-quality reads, each carrying a distinct molecular identifier. Reads with shared molecular identifiers were discarded instead of being binned into consensus sequences. MiTCR, set to a Q25 quality threshold and the strictest error-elimination algorithm, was used for CDR3 identification, clonotype clustering and error correction. A nonparametric unseen species model with Euler transformation was used to estimate lower-bound total TCR beta diversity. TCRdb reworked the public reads: Q25 trimming with fastp, MiXCR clone assembly, productive beta chains retained. Rows are combined by CDR3 protein, so each entry shows the most common genes and DNA. What appears here as the V and J calls and clone size reflects TCRdb's work, not the paper's. The sample table holds approximately 800,000 distinct CDR3 sequences, of which roughly 50% were seen once. The ten largest clonotypes hold around 24% of the sample.

This receptor chain uses TRBV2 and TRBJ2-1; TRBD2 agrees with 7 junctional bases. This TCR came from a man aged 40-55 years in good health. Sequenced material: blood. Read as DNA, the sequence is TGTGCCAGCAGTGAGACCGGGACTAAAAATGAGCAGTTCTTC. It encodes CASSETGTKNEQFF.